This T cell receptor (beta chain) emerged from a study of blood T cell repertoires in COVID-19. Overall study: Sites across the United States, Italy and Spain contributed samples from acute and convalescent COVID-19. The analysed material was cDNA or gDNA that came from T cells, B-cell-depleted T cells, or PBMCs.

Authors' methods: Scientists estimated how many nucleated cells there were by amplifying reference gene primers. Clones were sequenced by immunoSEQ multiplex PCR, and TCRdb holds only the in-frame ones, with some missing. V and J calls and clone size are those listed in that table; D and trimming were worked out from the DNA. This table holds some 130,000 clones, around 83% found once. Between the trimmed V and J ends, which lost 5 bases and 0 bases, there was a span of 17 bases. CDR3 length: 17 residues. CDR1 is SGHVS, CDR2 FQNEAQ, per germline. The sequenced sample consisted of peripheral blood. The rearrangement joins TRBV7-8 to TRBJ2-1, with unresolved D. The source of this sequence is a woman aged 45-60 years with acute or convalescent COVID-19. This chain's CDR3 is CASSPNKILSSYNEQFF. DNA for the CDR3: TGTGCCAGCAGCCCGAATAAAATCTTGAGCTCCTACAATGAGCAGTTCTTC.